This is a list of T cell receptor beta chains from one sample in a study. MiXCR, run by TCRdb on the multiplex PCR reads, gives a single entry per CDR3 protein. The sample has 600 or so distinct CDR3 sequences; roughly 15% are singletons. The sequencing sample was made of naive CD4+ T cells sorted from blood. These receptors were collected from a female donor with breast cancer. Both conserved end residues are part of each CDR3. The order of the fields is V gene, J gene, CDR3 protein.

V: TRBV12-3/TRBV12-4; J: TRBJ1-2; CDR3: CASSLEANYGYTF
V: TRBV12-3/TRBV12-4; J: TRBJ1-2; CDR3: CASSYGQGYGYTF
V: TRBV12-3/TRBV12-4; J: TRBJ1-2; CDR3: CASSPGQGNYGYTF
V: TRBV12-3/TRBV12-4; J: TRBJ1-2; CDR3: CASSRTGPSYGYTF
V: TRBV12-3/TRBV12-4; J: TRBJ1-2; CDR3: CASTYTASGNYGYTF
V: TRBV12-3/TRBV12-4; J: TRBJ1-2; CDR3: CASSSRTASGYGYTF
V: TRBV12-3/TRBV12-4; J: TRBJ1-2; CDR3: CASSQQGGDGYTF
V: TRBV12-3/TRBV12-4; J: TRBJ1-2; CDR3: CASSDYGYGYTF
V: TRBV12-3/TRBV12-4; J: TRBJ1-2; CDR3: CASGEGQNIYGYTF
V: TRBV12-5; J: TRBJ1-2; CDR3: CASGLGSYGYTF
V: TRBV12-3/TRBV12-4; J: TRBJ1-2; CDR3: CASSPNLAGGYTF
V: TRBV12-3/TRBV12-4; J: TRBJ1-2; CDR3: CASSYPGQFSGYTF
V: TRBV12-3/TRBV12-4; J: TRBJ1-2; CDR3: CASSNPYGYTF
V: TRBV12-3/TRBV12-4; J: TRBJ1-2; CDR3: CASSRTGDPPVYGYTF
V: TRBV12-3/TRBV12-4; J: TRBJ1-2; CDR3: CASSSGQGTCDTF
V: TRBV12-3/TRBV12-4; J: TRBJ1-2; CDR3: CASSFSGRVAGYTF
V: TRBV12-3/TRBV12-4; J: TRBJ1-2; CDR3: CASSRGQVNYGYTF
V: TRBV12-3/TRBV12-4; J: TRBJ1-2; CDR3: CASSFSSYGYTF
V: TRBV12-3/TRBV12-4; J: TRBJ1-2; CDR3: CASSLAADSGYTF
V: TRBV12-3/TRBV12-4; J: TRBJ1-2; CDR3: CASSFGTGVGGYTF
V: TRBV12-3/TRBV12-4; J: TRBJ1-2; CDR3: CASRRDRGYGYTF
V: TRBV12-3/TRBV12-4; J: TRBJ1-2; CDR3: CASTMTAFYGYTF
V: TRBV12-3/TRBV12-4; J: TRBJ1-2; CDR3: CASSLGRDQLYGYTF
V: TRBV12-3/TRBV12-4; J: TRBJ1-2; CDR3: CASSRRTVKGGYTF
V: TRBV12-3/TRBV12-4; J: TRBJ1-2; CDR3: CASSADFGKDYTF
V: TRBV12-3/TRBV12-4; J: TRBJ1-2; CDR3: CASTPTQDSGRRTF
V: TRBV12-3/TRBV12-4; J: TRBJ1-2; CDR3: CASSQLDRSGYTF
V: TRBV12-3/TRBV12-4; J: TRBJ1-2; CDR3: CASRFNRVGYGYTF
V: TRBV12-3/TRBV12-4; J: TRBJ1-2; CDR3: CASSRQGNYGYTF
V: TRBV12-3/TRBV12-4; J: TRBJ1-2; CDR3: CASSFRQVAKGYTF
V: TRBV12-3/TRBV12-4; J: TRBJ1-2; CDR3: CASTRRLDGYGYTF
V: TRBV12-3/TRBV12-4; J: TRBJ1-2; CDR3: CASSSAYGYTF
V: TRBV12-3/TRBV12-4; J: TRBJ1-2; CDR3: CASSLRGGPSYGYTF
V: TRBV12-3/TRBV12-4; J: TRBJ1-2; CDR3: CASSFAGHYGYTF
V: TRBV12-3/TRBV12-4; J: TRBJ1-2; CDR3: CASSLQGVSGYTF
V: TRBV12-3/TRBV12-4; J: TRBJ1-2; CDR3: CASSLAATNYGYTF
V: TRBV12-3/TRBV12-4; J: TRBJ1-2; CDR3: CASSLATGEYGYTF
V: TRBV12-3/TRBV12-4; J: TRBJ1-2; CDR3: CASSSQGANGYTF
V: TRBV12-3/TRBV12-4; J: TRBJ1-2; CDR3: CASSLTAYYGYTF